The clone carrying this T cell receptor (beta chain) has ten or more counts. Its antigen remains unknown. The data originate from a study of post-analysis software for immune sequencing data. Points from the study as a whole: Controls had lower frequencies than patients of 4 or 5 TRBV segments, which included TRBV5-6, TRBV5-1 and TRBV20-1.

Unmatched junction bases numbered 13, after V lost 6 bases and J lost 9 bases. CDR3 length equals 14 residues. Germline CDR1 SGHTA, CDR2 FQGNSA. Prepared libraries of TCR beta cDNA carried unique molecular identifiers. One entry per CDR3 protein, called by TCRdb with MiXCR from the PCR reads. Among 400,000 to 500,000 distinct CDR3 sequences listed, 39% were seen once. The sequenced sample consisted of blood. The clonotype comes from a girl aged 2 to 9 with multiple sclerosis. The chain recombines TRBV7-2 with TRBJ2-5, with 7 bases identical to TRBD1. The CDR3 coding sequence is TGTGCCAGCAGATTCAACCGGGACCAGGGGGCCCAGTACTTC. Its translation is CASRFNRDQGAQYF.